This T cell receptor beta chain was sequenced for a study of T cell clonotyping in hematopoietic cell transplantation. The wider study: Recipient samples before transplant were obtained post-cytoreduction.

This clone was detected once. Its specificity is not known. Regarding the study as a whole: Recipient TCR diversity dropped after transplant; expanded clonotypes rose from day 30 to 180. Cells were unsorted, so CD4 and CD8 contributions were not separated.

This CDR3 is 14 amino acids long. V gave up 2 bases and J gave up 4 bases; unmatched junction bases: 4. Germline V gives CDR1 MGHDK, CDR2 SYGVNS. The time point here: recipient sample about 28 days before transplant, after cytoreduction. Samples: about 28 days before transplant, then days 30, 100 and 180 after. TCRdb's table, derived via immunoSEQ multiplex PCR, lists solely in-frame clones and lacks some. The repertoire holds some 13,000 clones, with approximately 80% as singletons. Source: peripheral blood mononuclear cells, taken before stem cell transplant. The sequence derives from a man aged 55 to 70 with acute myeloid leukemia. Some clones in this sample may be carry-over from other donors' samples. This rearrangement joins TRBV25-1 to TRBJ2-5, with TRBD1 matching over 7 bases. CDR3 sequence (DNA): TGTGCCAGCAGTGAAAAGACAGGGCGAGAGACCCAGTACTTC. It translates to CASSEKTGRETQYF.